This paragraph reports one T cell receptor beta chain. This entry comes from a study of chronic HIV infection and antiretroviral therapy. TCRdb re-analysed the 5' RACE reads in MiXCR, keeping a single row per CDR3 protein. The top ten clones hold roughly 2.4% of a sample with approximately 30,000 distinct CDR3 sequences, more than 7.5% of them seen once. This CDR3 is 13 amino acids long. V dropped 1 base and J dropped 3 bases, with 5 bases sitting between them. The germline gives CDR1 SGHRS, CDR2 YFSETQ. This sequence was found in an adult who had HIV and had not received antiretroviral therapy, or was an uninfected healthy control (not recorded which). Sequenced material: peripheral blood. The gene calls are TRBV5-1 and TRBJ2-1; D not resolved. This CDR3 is CASSLKDYNEQFF. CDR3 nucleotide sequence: TGCGCCAGCAGCTTGAAAGACTACAATGAGCAGTTCTTC.